This TCR beta chain was recovered during a study of cytomegalovirus exposure and HLA in healthy donors. In the PCR, 60 Vbeta and 13 Jbeta primers were used. Sequencing used immunoSEQ multiplex PCR; TCRdb keeps in-frame clones, though not all of them. The profile shows 150,000 or so clones, roughly 80% of them singletons. The V segment lost 2 bases and the J segment 0 bases; nucleotides outside the gene matches: 12. This CDR3 has 20 amino acids. CDR1 and CDR2 from the germline V gene are MGHRA and YSYEKL. As concerns this clone: Its antigen is unidentified.

Study-level findings and limits: In a later analysis, a genetic analysis reported fewer productive-TCR N-insertions in an Asian-associated ancestry cluster than the cohort average. A missense DCLRE1C variant was associated with V- and J-gene trimming of TCR beta chains in a later analysis, and an independent cohort replicated the association. Cytomegalovirus status, reportedly, was diagnosed with high specificity and sensitivity by the classifier.

The sequenced sample was PBMCs. The sequence was collected from a male donor in good health and CMV-seronegative. The V gene is TRBV4-1, the J gene TRBJ2-3, with 12 positions matching TRBD2. CDR3 sequence (DNA): TGCGCCAGCAGCCAATCCTGGCCCCCTAGCGGGGGGGTGAGCACAGATACGCAGTATTTT. Protein sequence: CASSQSWPPSGGVSTDTQYF.